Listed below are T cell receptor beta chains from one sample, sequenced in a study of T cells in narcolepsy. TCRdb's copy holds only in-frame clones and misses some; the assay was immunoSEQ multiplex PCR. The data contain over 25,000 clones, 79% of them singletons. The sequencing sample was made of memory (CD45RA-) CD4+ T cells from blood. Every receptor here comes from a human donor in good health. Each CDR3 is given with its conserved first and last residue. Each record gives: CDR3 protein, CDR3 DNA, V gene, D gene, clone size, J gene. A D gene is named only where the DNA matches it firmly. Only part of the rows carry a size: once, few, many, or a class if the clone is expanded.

CDR3: CASTESGPEAFF; DNA: TGTGCCAGCACCGAAAGCGGTCCTGAAGCTTTCTTT; V: TRBV6-5; D: .; size: .; J: TRBJ1-1
CDR3: CASGGLAVGNEQFF; DNA: TGTGCCAGTGGAGGACTAGCGGTGGGGAATGAGCAGTTCTTC; V: TRBV19; D: TRBD2; size: .; J: TRBJ2-1
CDR3: CASSREWGADTQYF; DNA: TGTGCCAGCAGCCGTGAGTGGGGGGCAGATACGCAGTATTTT; V: TRBV5-5; D: .; size: .; J: TRBJ2-3
CDR3: CASSDGPANYGYTF; DNA: TGTGCCAGTAGTGACGGGCCAGCTAACTATGGCTACACCTTC; V: TRBV19; D: .; size: .; J: TRBJ1-2
CDR3: CASSPSSGRADNEQFF; DNA: TGTGCCAGCAGTCCCAGTAGCGGGAGGGCCGACAATGAGCAGTTCTTC; V: TRBV2; D: TRBD2; size: .; J: TRBJ2-1
CDR3: CASSLEEGRPGYTF; DNA: TGTGCCAGCAGCTTGGAAGAGGGGAGGCCGGGCTACACCTTC; V: TRBV5-5; D: .; size: .; J: TRBJ1-2
CDR3: CASSGAGTGGMKTQYF; DNA: TGTGCCAGCAGCGGGGCCGGGACAGGGGGCATGAAGACCCAGTACTTC; V: TRBV5-6; D: TRBD1; size: .; J: TRBJ2-5
CDR3: CASGLVLDSPLHF; DNA: TGTGCCAGCGGGCTGGTTTTGGATTCACCCCTCCACTTT; V: TRBV2; D: .; size: .; J: TRBJ1-6
CDR3: CASSRTSGGTDTQYF; DNA: TGTGCCAGCAGCAGAACTAGCGGGGGCACAGATACGCAGTATTTT; V: TRBV9; D: TRBD2; size: .; J: TRBJ2-3
CDR3: CASSPDQSSGANVLTF; DNA: TGTGCCAGCAGTCCGGACCAAAGCTCTGGGGCCAACGTCCTGACTTTC; V: TRBV2; D: .; size: .; J: TRBJ2-6
CDR3: CASSRLSDTQYF; DNA: TGTGCCAGTAGCCGCCTATCAGATACGCAGTATTTT; V: TRBV19; D: .; size: once; J: TRBJ2-3
CDR3: CASSAGQGALEAFF; DNA: TGTGCCAGCAGCGCGGGACAGGGTGCCCTTGAAGCTTTCTTT; V: TRBV7-6; D: TRBD1; size: .; J: TRBJ1-1
CDR3: CASSLAGRDNEQFF; DNA: TGTGCCAGCAGTTTAGCGGGAAGAGACAATGAGCAGTTCTTC; V: TRBV6-6; D: TRBD2; size: .; J: TRBJ2-1